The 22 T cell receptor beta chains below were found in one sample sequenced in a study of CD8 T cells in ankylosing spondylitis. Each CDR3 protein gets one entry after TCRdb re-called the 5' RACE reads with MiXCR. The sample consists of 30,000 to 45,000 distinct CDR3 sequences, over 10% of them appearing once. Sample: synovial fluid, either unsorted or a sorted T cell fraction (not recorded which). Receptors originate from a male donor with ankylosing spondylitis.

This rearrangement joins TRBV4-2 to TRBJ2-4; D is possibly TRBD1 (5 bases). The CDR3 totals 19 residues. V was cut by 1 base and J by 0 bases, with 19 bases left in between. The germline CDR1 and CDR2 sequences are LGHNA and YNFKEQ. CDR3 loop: CASSQVVPGNLIAKNIQYF. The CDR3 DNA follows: TGTGCCAGCAGCCAAGTAGTTCCAGGGAACCTAATAGCCAAAAACATTCAGTACTTC.

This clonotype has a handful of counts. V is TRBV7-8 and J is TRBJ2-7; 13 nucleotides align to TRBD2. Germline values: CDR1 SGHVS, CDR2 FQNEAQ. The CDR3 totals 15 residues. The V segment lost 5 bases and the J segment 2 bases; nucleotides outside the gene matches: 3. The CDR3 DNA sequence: TGTGCCAGCAGCGAAACTAGCGGGGGGGCCTACGAGCAGTACTTC. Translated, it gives CASSETSGGAYEQYF.

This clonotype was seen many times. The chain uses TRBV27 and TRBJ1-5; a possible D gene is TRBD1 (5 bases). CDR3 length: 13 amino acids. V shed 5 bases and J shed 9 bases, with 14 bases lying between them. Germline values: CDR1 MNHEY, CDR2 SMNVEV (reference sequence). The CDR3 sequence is CASSLWGGRPQHF. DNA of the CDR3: TGTGCCAGCAGTCTTTGGGGGGGTAGGCCCCAGCATTTT.

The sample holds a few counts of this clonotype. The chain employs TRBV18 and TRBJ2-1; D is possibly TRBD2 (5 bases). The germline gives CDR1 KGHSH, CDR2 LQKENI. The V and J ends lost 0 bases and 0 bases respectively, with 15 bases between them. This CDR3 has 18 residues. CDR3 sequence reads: CASSPPRWQRSSYNEQFF. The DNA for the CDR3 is TGTGCCAGCTCACCACCGAGGTGGCAGCGGAGCTCCTACAATGAGCAGTTCTTC. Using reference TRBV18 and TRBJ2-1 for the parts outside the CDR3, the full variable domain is NAGVMQNPRHLVRRRGQEARLRCSPMKGHSHVYWYRQLPEEGLKFMVYLQKENIIDESGMPKERFSAEFPKEGPSILRIQQVVRGDSAAYFCASSPPRWQRSSYNEQFFGPGTRLTVL.

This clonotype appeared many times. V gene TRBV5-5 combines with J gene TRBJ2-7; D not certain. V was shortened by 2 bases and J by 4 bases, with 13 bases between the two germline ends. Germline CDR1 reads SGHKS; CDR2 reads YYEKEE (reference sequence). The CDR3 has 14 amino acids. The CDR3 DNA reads TGTGCCAGCAGCTTCTTGGTGGGCCGATACGAGCAGTACTTC. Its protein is CASSFLVGRYEQYF.

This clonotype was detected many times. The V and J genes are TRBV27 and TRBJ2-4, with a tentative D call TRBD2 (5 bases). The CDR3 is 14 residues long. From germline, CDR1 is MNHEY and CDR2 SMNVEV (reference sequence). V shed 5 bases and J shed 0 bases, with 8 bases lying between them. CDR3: CASSRDLAKNIQYF. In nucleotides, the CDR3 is TGTGCCAGCAGTCGGGATCTAGCCAAAAACATTCAGTACTTC.

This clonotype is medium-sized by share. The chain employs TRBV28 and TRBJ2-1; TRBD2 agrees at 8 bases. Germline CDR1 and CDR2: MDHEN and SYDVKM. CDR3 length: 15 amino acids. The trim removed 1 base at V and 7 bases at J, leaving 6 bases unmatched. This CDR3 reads CASSLYSGGPNEQFF. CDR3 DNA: TGTGCCAGCAGTTTATACAGCGGGGGCCCTAATGAGCAGTTCTTC.

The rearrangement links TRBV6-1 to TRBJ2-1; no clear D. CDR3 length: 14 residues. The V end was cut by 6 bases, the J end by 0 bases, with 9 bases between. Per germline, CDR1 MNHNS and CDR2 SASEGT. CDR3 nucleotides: TGTGCCAGCAGCGACGGTAGCTCCTACAATGAGCAGTTCTTC. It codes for CASSDGSSYNEQFF.

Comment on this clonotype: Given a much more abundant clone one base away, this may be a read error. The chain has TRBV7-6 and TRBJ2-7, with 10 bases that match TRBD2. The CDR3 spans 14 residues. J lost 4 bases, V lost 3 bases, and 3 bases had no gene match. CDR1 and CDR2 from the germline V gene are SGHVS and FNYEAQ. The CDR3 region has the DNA TGTGCCAGCAGCTTCACTAGCGGGGAGTACGAGCAGTACTTC. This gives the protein CASSFTSGEYEQYF.

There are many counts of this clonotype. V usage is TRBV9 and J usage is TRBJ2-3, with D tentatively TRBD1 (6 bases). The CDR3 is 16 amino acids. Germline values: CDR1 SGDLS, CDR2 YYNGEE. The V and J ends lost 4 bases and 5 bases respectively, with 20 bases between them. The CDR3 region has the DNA TGTGCCAGCAGCCCTCAGATTGCTGGGGGCGAAGATACGCAGTATTTT. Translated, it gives CASSPQIAGGEDTQYF.

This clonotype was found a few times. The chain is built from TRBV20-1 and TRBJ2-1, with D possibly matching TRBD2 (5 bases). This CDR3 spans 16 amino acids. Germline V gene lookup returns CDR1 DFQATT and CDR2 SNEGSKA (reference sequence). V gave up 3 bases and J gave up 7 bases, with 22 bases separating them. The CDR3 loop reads CSARGSVSGRGNEQFF. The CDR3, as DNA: TGCAGTGCTAGGGGGTCGGTGAGCGGTCGAGGTAATGAGCAGTTCTTC.

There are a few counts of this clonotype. In DNA form, the CDR3 reads TGTGCCAGCAGCCAAGAATCCCCGGGACGCGGAAACACCATATATTTT. Its translation: CASSQESPGRGNTIYF. This rearrangement joins TRBV4-2 to TRBJ1-3; possible D gene TRBD1, 5 bases. CDR1 and CDR2 from the germline V gene are LGHNA and YNFKEQ. There are 16 residues in the CDR3. V lost 0 bases and J lost 4, with 13 bases in between.

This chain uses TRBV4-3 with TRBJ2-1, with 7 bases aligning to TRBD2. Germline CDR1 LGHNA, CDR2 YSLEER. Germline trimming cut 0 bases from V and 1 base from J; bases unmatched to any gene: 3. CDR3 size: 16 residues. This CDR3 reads CASSQDGGGSYNEQFF. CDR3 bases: TGCGCCAGCAGCCAAGATGGGGGGGGGTCCTACAATGAGCAGTTCTTC.

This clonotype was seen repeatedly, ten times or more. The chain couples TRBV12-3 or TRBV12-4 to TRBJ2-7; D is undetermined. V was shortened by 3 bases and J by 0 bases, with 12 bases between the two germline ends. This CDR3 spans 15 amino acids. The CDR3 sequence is CASSFTKAISYEQYF. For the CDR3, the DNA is TGTGCCAGCAGTTTCACCAAAGCGATCTCCTACGAGCAGTACTTC.

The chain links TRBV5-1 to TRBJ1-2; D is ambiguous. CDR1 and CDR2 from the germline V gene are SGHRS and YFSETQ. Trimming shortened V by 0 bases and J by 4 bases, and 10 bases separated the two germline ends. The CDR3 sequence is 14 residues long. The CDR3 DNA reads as TGCGCCAGCAGCTTGGATCTAAGGTTCTATGGCTACACCTTC. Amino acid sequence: CASSLDLRFYGYTF.

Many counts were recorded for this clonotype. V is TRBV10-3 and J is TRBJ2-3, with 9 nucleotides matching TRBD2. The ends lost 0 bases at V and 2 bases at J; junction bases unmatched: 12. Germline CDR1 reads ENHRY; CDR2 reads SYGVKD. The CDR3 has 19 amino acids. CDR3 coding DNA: TGTGCCATCAGTGAGTCGAAGGGAATAGCGGGAGAGAACACAGATACGCAGTATTTT. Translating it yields CAISESKGIAGENTDTQYF.

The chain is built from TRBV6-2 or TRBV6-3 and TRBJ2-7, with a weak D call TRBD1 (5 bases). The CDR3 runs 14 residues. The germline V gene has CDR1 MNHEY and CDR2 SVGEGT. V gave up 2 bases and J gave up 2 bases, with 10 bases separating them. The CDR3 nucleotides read TGTGCCAGCAGTTACAAGGACAACCCCTACGAGCAGTACTTC. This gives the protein CASSYKDNPYEQYF.

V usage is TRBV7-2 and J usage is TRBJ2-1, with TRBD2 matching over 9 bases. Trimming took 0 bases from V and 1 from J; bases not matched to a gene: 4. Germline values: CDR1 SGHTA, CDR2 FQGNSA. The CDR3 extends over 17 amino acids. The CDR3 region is CASSLAWLAGSYNEQFF. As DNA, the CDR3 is TGTGCCAGCAGCTTAGCTTGGCTAGCGGGGTCCTACAATGAGCAGTTCTTC.

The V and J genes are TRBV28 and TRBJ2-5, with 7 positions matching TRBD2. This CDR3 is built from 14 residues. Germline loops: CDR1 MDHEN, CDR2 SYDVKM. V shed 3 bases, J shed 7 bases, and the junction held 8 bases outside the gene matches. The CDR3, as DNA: TGTGCCAGCAGTTTGTGGGGGGGTCCACGGACCCAGTACTTC. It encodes CASSLWGGPRTQYF. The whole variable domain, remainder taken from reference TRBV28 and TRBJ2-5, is DVKVTQSSRYLVKRTGEKVFLECVQDMDHENMFWYRQDPGLGLRLIYFSYDVKMKEKGDIPEGYSVSREKKERFSLILESASTNQTSMYLCASSLWGGPRTQYFGPGTRLLVL.

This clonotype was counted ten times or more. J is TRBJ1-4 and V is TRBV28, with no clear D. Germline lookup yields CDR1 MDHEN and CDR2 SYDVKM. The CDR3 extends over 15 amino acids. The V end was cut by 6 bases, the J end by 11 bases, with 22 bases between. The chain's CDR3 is CASSLGRNPEGKLFF. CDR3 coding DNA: TGTGCCAGCAGCCTAGGGCGGAACCCAGAAGGGAAACTGTTTTTT.

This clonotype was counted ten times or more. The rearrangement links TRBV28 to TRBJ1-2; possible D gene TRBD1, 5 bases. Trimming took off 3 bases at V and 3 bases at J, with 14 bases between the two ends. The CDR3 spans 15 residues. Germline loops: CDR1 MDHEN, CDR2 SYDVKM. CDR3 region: CASSFQGTLHYGYTF. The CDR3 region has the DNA TGTGCCAGCAGTTTCCAGGGAACATTGCACTATGGCTACACCTTC.

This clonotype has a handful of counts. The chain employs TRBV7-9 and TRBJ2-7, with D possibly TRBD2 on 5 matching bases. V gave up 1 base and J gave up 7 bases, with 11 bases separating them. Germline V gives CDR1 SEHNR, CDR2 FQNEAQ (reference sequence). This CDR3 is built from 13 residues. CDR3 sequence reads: CASSLGVPGEQYF. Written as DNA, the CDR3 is TGTGCCAGCAGCTTAGGCGTTCCGGGGGAGCAGTACTTC.